This is a list of T cell receptor beta chains from one sample in a study of long-term antiretroviral therapy in people with HIV. Assay: immunoSEQ multiplex PCR; the TCRdb copy retains only in-frame clones and omits some. The sample includes around 20,000 clones, 76% of them seen just once. The sequencing here drew on unsorted PBMCs, taken 0.5 years before starting antiretroviral therapy. Every receptor here comes from a woman aged 50 to 60 with HIV. CDR3s include the opening cysteine and the closing phenylalanine or tryptophan. D genes are given only for firm matches. Only some rows state a clone size, as once, few, many or a class for expanded clones.

cdr3_aa,cdr3_nt,j_call,d_call,clone_size,v_call
CASSPLGSTDTQYF,TGTGCCAGCAGCCCTCTGGGTAGCACAGATACGCAGTATTTT,TRBJ2-3,NA,NA,TRBV9
CASSPDRGGNQPQHF,TGTGCCAGCTCACCGGACAGGGGCGGCAATCAGCCCCAGCATTTT,TRBJ1-5,TRBD1,few,TRBV18
CSVGTASSPLHF,TGCAGCGTTGGAACAGCGAGTTCACCCCTCCACTTT,TRBJ1-6,NA,few,TRBV29-1
CASSLDQPNTGELFF,TGCGCCAGCAGCTTGGATCAGCCGAACACCGGGGAGCTGTTTTTT,TRBJ2-2,NA,NA,TRBV5-1
CASSLYLAGGISDTQYF,TGCGCCAGCAGCTTGTACCTTGCGGGGGGGATCTCAGATACGCAGTATTTT,TRBJ2-3,TRBD2,once,TRBV5-1
CASSPGQGGYTF,TGTGCCAGCAGCCCTGGACAGGGTGGCTACACCTTC,TRBJ1-2,TRBD1,few,TRBV7-8
CASKLAGLREETQYF,TGTGCCAGCAAACTAGCGGGGCTACGAGAGGAGACCCAGTACTTC,TRBJ2-5,TRBD2,NA,TRBV5-4
CSVTDRENGYTF,TGCAGCGTTACCGACAGGGAGAATGGCTACACCTTC,TRBJ1-2,TRBD1,NA,TRBV29-1
CASSVGGTGFDGELFF,TGCGCCAGCAGCGTCGGTGGGACAGGGTTCGACGGGGAGCTGTTTTTT,TRBJ2-2,TRBD1,NA,TRBV5-1
CASSRQDDLTEAFF,TGCGCCAGCAGCCGACAGGATGACCTCACTGAAGCTTTCTTT,TRBJ1-1,NA,NA,TRBV4-1
CASSPGQGGTGELFF,TGTGCCAGCAGCCCGGGACAGGGGGGAACCGGGGAGCTGTTTTTT,TRBJ2-2,TRBD1,few,TRBV2
CASSEGGYNEQFF,TGTGCCAGCAGTGAAGGGGGCTACAATGAGCAGTTCTTC,TRBJ2-1,NA,NA,TRBV25-1
CASTKTGIPSYEQYF,TGTGCCAGTACTAAGACGGGAATTCCCTCCTACGAGCAGTACTTC,TRBJ2-7,NA,NA,TRBV7-9
CATRTGANSPLHF,TGTGCCACGCGGACAGGGGCTAATTCACCCCTCCACTTT,TRBJ1-6,TRBD1,medium-sized,TRBV2
CASSQGHSNQPQHF,TGTGCCAGCTCACAGGGCCATAGCAATCAGCCCCAGCATTTT,TRBJ1-5,NA,NA,TRBV18
CAIGTGAIYNEQFF,TGTGCCATCGGGACAGGGGCCATCTACAATGAGCAGTTCTTC,TRBJ2-1,TRBD1,NA,TRBV6-1
CASSTDRARVPYGYTF,TGTGCCAGCAGTACGGACAGGGCCAGAGTTCCTTATGGCTACACCTTC,TRBJ1-2,TRBD1,NA,TRBV6-6
CAISQGDGNTIYF,TGTGCCATCAGCCAGGGGGATGGAAACACCATATATTTT,TRBJ1-3,TRBD1,NA,TRBV10-3
CASSLETGEETQYF,TGTGCCAGCAGCTTAGAAACAGGGGAAGAGACCCAGTACTTC,TRBJ2-5,TRBD1,few,TRBV7-9
CASSSGTGNYNEQFF,TGCGCCAGCAGCTCCGGGACAGGGAACTACAATGAGCAGTTCTTC,TRBJ2-1,TRBD1,NA,TRBV5-1
CASSSLTDATNEKLFF,TGTGCCAGCAGCTCCTTGACGGATGCAACTAATGAAAAACTGTTTTTT,TRBJ1-4,NA,NA,TRBV5-4
CASSGPGTGYTYEQYF,TGTGCCAGCAGTGGCCCGGGGACAGGGTACACCTACGAGCAGTACTTC,TRBJ2-7,TRBD1,NA,TRBV6-1
CASSATQGNIQYF,TGTGCCAGCAGCGCAACCCAGGGGAACATTCAGTACTTC,TRBJ2-4,NA,once,TRBV6-5
CASSTSDSRSF,TGTGCCAGCAGTACCTCGGACAGTCGGAGCTTC,TRBJ2-7,NA,NA,TRBV28
CASSPRGYNTIYF,TGTGCCAGCAGTCCCAGGGGGTATAACACCATATATTTT,TRBJ1-3,TRBD1,NA,TRBV25-1
CASSYSGGGGYTF,TGTGCCAGCAGTTACTCAGGGGGCGGGGGCTACACCTTC,TRBJ1-2,TRBD1,NA,TRBV6-5
CASRGQSGNQPQHF,TGTGCCAGCCGTGGACAGTCCGGCAATCAGCCCCAGCATTTT,TRBJ1-5,NA,NA,TRBV19
CASSYGGSTGELFF,TGTGCCAGCAGTTACGGGGGGTCCACCGGGGAGCTGTTTTTT,TRBJ2-2,NA,NA,TRBV6-5
CASSFQRDSVQAFF,TGTGCCAGCAGCTTTCAGAGGGACAGTGTGCAAGCTTTCTTT,TRBJ1-1,TRBD1,once,TRBV7-8
CASSSPFGGKNSSYGYTF,TGTGCCAGTAGTTCCCCCTTCGGGGGGAAGAATTCCTCCTATGGCTACACCTTC,TRBJ1-2,NA,NA,TRBV19
CARKALFDEQFF,TGTGCCAGAAAGGCCCTTTTCGATGAGCAGTTCTTC,TRBJ2-1,NA,NA,TRBV6-4
CAWSVRLGETQYF,TGTGCCTGGAGTGTACGGCTCGGGGAGACCCAGTACTTC,TRBJ2-5,NA,NA,TRBV30
CASSPTSGYNEQFF,TGTGCCAGCTCACCAACTAGCGGCTACAATGAGCAGTTCTTC,TRBJ2-1,TRBD2,NA,TRBV18
CASIGQDSGNTIYF,TGTGCCAGTATAGGGCAGGACTCTGGAAACACCATATATTTT,TRBJ1-3,NA,NA,TRBV19
CASSPGQAGNTIYF,TGTGCCAGCAGCCCGGGACAGGCGGGAAACACCATATATTTT,TRBJ1-3,TRBD1,NA,TRBV5-8
CAWSALRLNTEAFF,TGTGCCTGGAGTGCTCTCAGATTGAACACTGAAGCTTTCTTT,TRBJ1-1,NA,NA,TRBV30
CASSLKLAGGNEQFF,TGTGCCAGCAGCTTGAAGCTAGCGGGGGGTAATGAGCAGTTCTTC,TRBJ2-1,TRBD2,NA,TRBV5-6